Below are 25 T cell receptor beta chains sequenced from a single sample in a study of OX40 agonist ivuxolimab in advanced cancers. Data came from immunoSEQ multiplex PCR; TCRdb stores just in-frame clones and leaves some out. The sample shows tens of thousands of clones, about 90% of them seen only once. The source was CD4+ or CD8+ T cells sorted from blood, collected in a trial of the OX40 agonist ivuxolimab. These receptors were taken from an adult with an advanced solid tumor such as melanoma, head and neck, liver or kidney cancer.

The DNA for the CDR3 is TGTGCCAGCAGCCTGGGGGTACGGCAGTTCTTC. Protein sequence: CASSLGVRQFF. The chain links TRBV14 to TRBJ2-1; perhaps D is TRBD1 or TRBD2 (5 bases each). The CDR3 has 11 residues. The ends were cut back, 4 bases at V and 12 bases at J, with 10 bases in the middle. The germline gives CDR1 SGHDN, CDR2 FVKESK.

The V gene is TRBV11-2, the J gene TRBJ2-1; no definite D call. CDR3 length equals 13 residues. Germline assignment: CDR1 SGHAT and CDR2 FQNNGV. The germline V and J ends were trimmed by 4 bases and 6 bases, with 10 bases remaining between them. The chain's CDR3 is CASSSLIVNEQFF. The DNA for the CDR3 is TGTGCCAGCAGCTCGCTAATTGTCAATGAGCAGTTCTTC.

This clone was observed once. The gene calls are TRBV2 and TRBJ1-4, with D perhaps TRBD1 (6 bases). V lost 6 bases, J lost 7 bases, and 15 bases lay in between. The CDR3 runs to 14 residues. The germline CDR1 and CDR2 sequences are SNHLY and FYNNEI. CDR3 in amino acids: CASRTRQDFEKLFF. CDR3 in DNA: TGTGCCAGCAGAACCAGACAGGATTTTGAAAAACTGTTTTTT.

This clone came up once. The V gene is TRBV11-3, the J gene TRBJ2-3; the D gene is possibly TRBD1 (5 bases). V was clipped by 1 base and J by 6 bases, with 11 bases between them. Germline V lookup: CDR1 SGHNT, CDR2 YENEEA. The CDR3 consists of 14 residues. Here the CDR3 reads CASSLAGPRDTQYF. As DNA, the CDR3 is TGTGCCAGCAGCTTAGCAGGGCCCCGGGATACGCAGTATTTT.

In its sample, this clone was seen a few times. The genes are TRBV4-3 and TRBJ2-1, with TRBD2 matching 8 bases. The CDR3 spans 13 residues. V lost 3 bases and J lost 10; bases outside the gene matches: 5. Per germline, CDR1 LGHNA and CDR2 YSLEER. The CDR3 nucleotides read TGCGCCAGCAGCCATCCCGGGAGGGGAGAGCAGTTCTTC. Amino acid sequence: CASSHPGRGEQFF.

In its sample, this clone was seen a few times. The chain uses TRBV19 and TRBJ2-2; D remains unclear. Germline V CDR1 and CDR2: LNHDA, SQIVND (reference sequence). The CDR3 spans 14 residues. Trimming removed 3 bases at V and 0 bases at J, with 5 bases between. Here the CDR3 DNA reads TGTGCCAGTAGTATCGCCCCGAACACCGGGGAGCTGTTTTTT. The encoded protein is CASSIAPNTGELFF.

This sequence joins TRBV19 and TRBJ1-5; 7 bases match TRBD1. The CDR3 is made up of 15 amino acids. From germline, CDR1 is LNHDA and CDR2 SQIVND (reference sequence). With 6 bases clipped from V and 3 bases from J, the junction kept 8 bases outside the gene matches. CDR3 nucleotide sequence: TGTGCCAGTAGAAAACAGGGGAGAGACAATCAGCCCCAGCATTTT. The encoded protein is CASRKQGRDNQPQHF.

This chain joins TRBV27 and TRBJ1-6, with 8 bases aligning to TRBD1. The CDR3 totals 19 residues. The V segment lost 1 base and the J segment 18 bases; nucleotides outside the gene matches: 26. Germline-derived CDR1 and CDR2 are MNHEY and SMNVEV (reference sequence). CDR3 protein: CASSLYSAGTGVPTHPSHF. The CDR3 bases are TGTGCCAGCAGTTTATACTCCGCGGGGACAGGCGTACCTACGCACCCTTCCCACTTT.

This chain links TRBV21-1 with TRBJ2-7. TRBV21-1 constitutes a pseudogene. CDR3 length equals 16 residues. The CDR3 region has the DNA TGTGCCAGCAGCAAAGAAGGTGACAGCGGAACCTACGAGCAGTACTTC. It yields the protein CASSKEGDSGTYEQYF.

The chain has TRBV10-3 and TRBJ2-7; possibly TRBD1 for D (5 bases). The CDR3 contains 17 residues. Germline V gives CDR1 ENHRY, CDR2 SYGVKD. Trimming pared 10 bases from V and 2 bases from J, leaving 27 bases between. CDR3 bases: TGTGCCAGCAGGGCGACATACTTGGATTCCCCAACCTACGAGCAGTACTTC. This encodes CASRATYLDSPTYEQYF.

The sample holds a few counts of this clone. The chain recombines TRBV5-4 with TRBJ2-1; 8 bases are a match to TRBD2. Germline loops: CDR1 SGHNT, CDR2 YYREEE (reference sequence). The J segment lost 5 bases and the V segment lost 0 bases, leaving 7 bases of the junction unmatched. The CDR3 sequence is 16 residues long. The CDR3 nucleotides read TGTGCCAGCAGCTTGGGTTCGGGGGGGCTAAACAATGAGCAGTTCTTC. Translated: CASSLGSGGLNNEQFF.

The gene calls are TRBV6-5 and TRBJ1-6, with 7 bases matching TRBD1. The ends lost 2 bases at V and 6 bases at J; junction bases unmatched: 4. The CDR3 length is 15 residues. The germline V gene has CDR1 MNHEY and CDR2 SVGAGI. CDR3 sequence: CASSYRGQLNSPLHF. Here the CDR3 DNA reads TGTGCCAGCAGTTACAGGGGGCAGCTTAATTCACCCCTCCACTTT.

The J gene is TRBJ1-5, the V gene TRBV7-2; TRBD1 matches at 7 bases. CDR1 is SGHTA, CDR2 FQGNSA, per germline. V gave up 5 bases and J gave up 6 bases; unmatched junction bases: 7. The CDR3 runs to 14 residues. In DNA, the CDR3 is TGTGCCAGCAGCCAAGGACAGGCACGTCAGCCCCAGCATTTT. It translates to CASSQGQARQPQHF.

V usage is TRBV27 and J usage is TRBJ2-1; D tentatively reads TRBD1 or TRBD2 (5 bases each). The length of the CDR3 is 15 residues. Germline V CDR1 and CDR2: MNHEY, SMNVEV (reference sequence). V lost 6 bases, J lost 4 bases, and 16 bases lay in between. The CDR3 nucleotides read TGTGCCAGCAGACGGGACGGACCAAAATACAATGAGCAGTTCTTC. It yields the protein CASRRDGPKYNEQFF.

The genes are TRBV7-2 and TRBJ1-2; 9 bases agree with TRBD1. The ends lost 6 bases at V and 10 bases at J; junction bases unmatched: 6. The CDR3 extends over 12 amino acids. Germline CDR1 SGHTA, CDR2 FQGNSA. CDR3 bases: TGTGCCAGCAGGAAGACAGGGGGAGACTACACCTTC. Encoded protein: CASRKTGGDYTF.

The DNA for the CDR3 is TGTGCCAGCAGTTTAACAACAGGGTCTGGCTCCTACGAGCAGTACTTC. Amino acid sequence: CASSLTTGSGSYEQYF. The rearrangement uses TRBV6-5 and TRBJ2-7, with D possibly TRBD1 on 6 matching bases. Germline V gene data show CDR1 as MNHEY and CDR2 as SVGAGI. Between the trimmed V and J ends, which lost 4 bases and 0 bases, there was a span of 16 bases. The length of the CDR3 is 16 residues.

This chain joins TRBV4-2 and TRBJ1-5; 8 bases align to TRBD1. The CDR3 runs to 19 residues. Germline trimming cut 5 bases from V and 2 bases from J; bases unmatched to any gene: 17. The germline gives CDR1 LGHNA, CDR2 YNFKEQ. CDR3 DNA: TGTGCCAGCAGCGTTAGTCTCGGACAGGGAATTGCAGGCAATCAGCCCCAGCATTTT. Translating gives CASSVSLGQGIAGNQPQHF.

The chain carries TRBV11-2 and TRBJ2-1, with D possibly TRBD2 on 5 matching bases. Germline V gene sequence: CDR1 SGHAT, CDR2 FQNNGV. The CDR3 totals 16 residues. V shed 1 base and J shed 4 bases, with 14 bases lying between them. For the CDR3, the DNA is TGTGCCAGCAGCTTAGTTGGTAGCGCAAATTACAATGAGCAGTTCTTC. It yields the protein CASSLVGSANYNEQFF.

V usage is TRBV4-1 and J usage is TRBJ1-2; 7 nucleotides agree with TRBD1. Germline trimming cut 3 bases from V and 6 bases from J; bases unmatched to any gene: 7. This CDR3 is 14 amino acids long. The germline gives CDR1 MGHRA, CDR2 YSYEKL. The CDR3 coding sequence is TGCGCCAGCAGCCAGCGGACAGGCTCAAATGGCTACACCTTC. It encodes CASSQRTGSNGYTF.

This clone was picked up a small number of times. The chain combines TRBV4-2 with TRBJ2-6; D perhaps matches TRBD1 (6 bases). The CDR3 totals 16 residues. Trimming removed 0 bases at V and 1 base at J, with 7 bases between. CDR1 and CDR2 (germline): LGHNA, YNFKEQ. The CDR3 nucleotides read TGTGCCAGCAGCCAAGATCAGGGGTCTGGGGCCAACGTCCTGACTTTC. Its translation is CASSQDQGSGANVLTF.

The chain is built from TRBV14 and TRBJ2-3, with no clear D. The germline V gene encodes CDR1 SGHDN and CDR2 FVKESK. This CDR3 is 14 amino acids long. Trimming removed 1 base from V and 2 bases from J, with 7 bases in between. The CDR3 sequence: CASSQGHYTDTQYF. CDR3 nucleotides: TGTGCCAGCAGCCAAGGTCACTACACAGATACGCAGTATTTT.

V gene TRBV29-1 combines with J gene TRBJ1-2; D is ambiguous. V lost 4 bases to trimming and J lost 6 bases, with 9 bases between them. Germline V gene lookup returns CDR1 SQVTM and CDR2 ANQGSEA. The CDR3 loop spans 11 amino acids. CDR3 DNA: TGCAGCGTTGCACCCCGCGATGGCTACACCTTC. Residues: CSVAPRDGYTF.

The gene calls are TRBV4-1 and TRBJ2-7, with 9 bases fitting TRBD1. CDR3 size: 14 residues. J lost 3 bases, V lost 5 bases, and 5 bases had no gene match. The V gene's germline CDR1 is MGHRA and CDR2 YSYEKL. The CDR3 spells CASSLGQGRYEQYF. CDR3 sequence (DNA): TGCGCCAGCAGCTTGGGACAGGGCCGCTACGAGCAGTACTTC.

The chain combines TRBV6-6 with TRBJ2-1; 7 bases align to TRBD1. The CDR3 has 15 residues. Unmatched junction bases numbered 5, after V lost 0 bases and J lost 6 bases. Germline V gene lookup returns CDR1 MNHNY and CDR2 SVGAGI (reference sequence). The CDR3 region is CASSYSSGTANEQFF. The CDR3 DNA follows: TGTGCCAGCAGTTACTCCTCCGGGACAGCCAATGAGCAGTTCTTC.

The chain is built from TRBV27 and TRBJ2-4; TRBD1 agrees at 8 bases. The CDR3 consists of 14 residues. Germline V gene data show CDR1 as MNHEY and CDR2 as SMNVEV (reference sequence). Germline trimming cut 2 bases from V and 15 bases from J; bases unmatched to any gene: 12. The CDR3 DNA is TGTGCCAGCAGTTTAACGGACAGGGCCCCAAGATTGTACTTC. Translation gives CASSLTDRAPRLYF.